The 20 T cell receptor beta chains listed next were all sequenced from one sample in a study of post-analysis software for immune sequencing data. Unique-molecular-identifier-tagged TCR beta cDNA libraries were used. Each CDR3 protein gets one entry after TCRdb re-called the PCR reads with MiXCR. This repertoire shows roughly 150,000 distinct CDR3 sequences, 36% found once; its top ten account for roughly 28%. Here the sequenced sample was blood, taken after autologous hematopoietic stem cell transplantation. These receptors were collected from a girl between 10 and 17 years old with multiple sclerosis.

This clonotype has just a few counts. V usage is TRBV29-1 and J usage is TRBJ1-4, with D maybe TRBD1 (5 bases). CDR1 SQVTM and CDR2 ANQGSEA come from the germline V gene. The CDR3 has 13 amino acids. Between the trimmed V and J ends, which lost 2 bases and 1 base, there was a span of 5 bases. The CDR3 sequence is CSVERGTNEKLFF. The CDR3 DNA sequence: TGCAGCGTTGAAAGGGGAACTAATGAAAAACTGTTTTTT.

This clonotype was observed many times. V and J are TRBV10-3 and TRBJ2-4; D gene uncertain. The CDR3 has 14 residues. V lost 3 bases to trimming and J lost 0 bases, with 6 bases between them. CDR1 is ENHRY, CDR2 SYGVKD, per germline. CDR3 loop: CAISDPLAKNIQYF. DNA of the CDR3: TGTGCCATCAGTGACCCGCTAGCCAAAAACATTCAGTACTTC.

CDR3 amino acids: CSARDTLASEQYF. The CDR3 coding sequence is TGCAGTGCTAGAGACACGCTAGCTAGCGAGCAGTACTTC. The V call is TRBV20-1, the J call TRBJ2-5, with D possibly being TRBD2 (5 bases). The J call may be faulty, since TRBJ2-7 better matches the DNA end. CDR1 is DFQATT, CDR2 SNEGSKA, per germline (reference sequence). CDR3 length: 13 residues.

This clonotype was observed a few times. The V gene is TRBV7-2, the J gene TRBJ2-7; 9 nucleotides line up with TRBD1. The CDR3 spans 14 residues. V lost 3 bases, J lost 5 bases, and 5 bases stayed unmatched. CDR1 and CDR2 (germline): SGHTA, FQGNSA. CDR3 loop: CASSFGTGIHEQYF. In DNA, the CDR3 is TGTGCCAGCAGCTTCGGGACAGGGATACACGAGCAGTACTTC. Full variable domain (outside the CDR3, taken from reference TRBV7-2 and TRBJ2-7): GAGVSQSPSNKVTEKGKDVELRCDPISGHTALYWYRQSLGQGLEFLIYFQGNSAPDKSGLPSDRFSAERTGGSVSTLTIQRTQQEDSAVYLCASSFGTGIHEQYFGPGTRLTVT.

This clonotype was seen only a few times. V usage is TRBV12-3 or TRBV12-4 and J usage is TRBJ2-1; D call uncertain. This CDR3 spans 11 amino acids. Trimming left V 5 bases short and J 6 bases short, with 5 bases between. The CDR3 reads CASSAANEQFF. The DNA for the CDR3 is TGTGCCAGCAGTGCAGCCAATGAGCAGTTCTTC.

This clonotype was counted between two and nine times. The chain joins TRBV5-1 to TRBJ2-4, with TRBD1 matching 7 bases. Trimming cost V 3 bases and J 8 bases; bases outside gene matches: 11. The CDR3 contains 15 residues. From germline, CDR1 is SGHRS and CDR2 YFSETQ. CDR3 region: CASSSPGGYGDIQYF. In nucleotides, the CDR3 is TGCGCCAGCAGCTCCCCAGGGGGTTACGGTGACATTCAGTACTTC.

Many counts were recorded for this clonotype. The J gene is TRBJ2-1, the V gene TRBV25-1; D is unclear. This CDR3 region has 13 residues. V was shortened by 1 base and J by 10 bases, with 11 bases between the two germline ends. Germline-derived CDR1 and CDR2 are MGHDK and SYGVNS. The CDR3 coding sequence is TGTGCCAGCAGTGAATCGACGCACCCGGAGCAGTTCTTC. This sequence encodes CASSESTHPEQFF.

This clonotype was seen only a few times. The V call is TRBV20-1, the J call TRBJ2-5; 10 bases match TRBD2. The CDR3 covers 16 residues. J gave up 5 bases and V 0 bases, and 9 bases lay outside the gene matches. Germline loops: CDR1 DFQATT, CDR2 SNEGSKA (reference sequence). The CDR3 nucleotides read TGCAGTGCTAGAGATGCCCAGCGGGAGGGCCGTGAGACCCAGTACTTC. Protein product: CSARDAQREGRETQYF.

This chain links TRBV29-1 with TRBJ2-7; D may be TRBD2 (6 bases). The V end lost 3 bases, the J end lost 1 base, and 13 bases lay between the germline ends. The CDR3 contains 14 residues. Germline V lookup: CDR1 SQVTM, CDR2 ANQGSEA. This chain's CDR3 is CSVEVRGSSYEQYF. The CDR3 DNA is TGCAGCGTTGAGGTTCGGGGGTCTTCCTACGAGCAGTACTTC.

Relative to its sample, this clonotype is medium-sized (0.01 to 0.1%). The J gene is TRBJ2-3, the V gene TRBV9, with a tentative D call TRBD1 (5 bases). The germline gives CDR1 SGDLS, CDR2 YYNGEE. This CDR3 region has 14 residues. Trimming took off 1 base at V and 4 bases at J, with 10 bases between the two ends. CDR3 sequence (DNA): TGTGCCAGCAGCGTATCGACAGCCCCAGATACGCAGTATTTT. Protein: CASSVSTAPDTQYF. The full variable domain, rest sourced from reference TRBV9 and TRBJ2-3, is DSGVTQTPKHLITATGQRVTLRCSPRSGDLSVYWYQQSLDQGLQFLIQYYNGEERAKGNILERFSAQQFPDLHSELNLSSLELGDSALYFCASSVSTAPDTQYFGPGTRLTVL.

CDR3 in amino acids: CASETDQYNEQFF. The CDR3, as DNA: TGTGCCAGCGAAACCGACCAATACAATGAGCAGTTCTTC. The chain combines TRBV7-2 with TRBJ2-1; D uncertain. CDR3 size: 13 residues. Germline-derived CDR1 and CDR2 are SGHTA and FQGNSA. The V gene lost 8 bases and the J gene lost 4 bases, with 12 bases spanning the gap.

The chain couples TRBV10-3 to TRBJ2-5; D tentatively reads TRBD1 or TRBD2 (5 bases each). The germline gives CDR1 ENHRY, CDR2 SYGVKD. CDR3 length equals 12 residues. The ends were cut back, 6 bases at V and 5 bases at J, with 10 bases in the middle. This CDR3 is CAISGTRETQYF. CDR3 nucleotide sequence: TGTGCCATCAGCGGGACCCGGGAGACCCAGTACTTC.

The chain has TRBV27 and TRBJ2-5; D may correspond to TRBD1 or TRBD2 (5 bases each). Germline CDR1 reads MNHEY; CDR2 reads SMNVEV (reference sequence). V gave up 6 bases and J gave up 5 bases, with 13 bases separating them. This CDR3 region has 13 residues. CDR3 nucleotides: TGTGCCAGCAGCCGGGACCGGCGGGAGACCCAGTACTTC. It codes for CASSRDRRETQYF.

This chain joins TRBV15 and TRBJ2-1, with D unclear. V gave up 4 bases and J gave up 10 bases, with 14 bases separating them. The CDR3 runs 13 residues. Germline lookup yields CDR1 LNHNV and CDR2 YYDKDF (reference sequence). CDR3 protein: CATSKEVWSEQFF. CDR3 in DNA: TGTGCCACCAGCAAGGAAGTCTGGTCAGAGCAGTTCTTC. Full variable domain (outside the CDR3, taken from reference TRBV15 and TRBJ2-1): DAMVIQNPRYQVTQFGKPVTLSCSQTLNHNVMYWYQQKSSQAPKLLFHYYDKDFNNEADTPDNFQSRRPNTSFCFLDIRSPGLGDTAMYLCATSKEVWSEQFFGPGTRLTVL.

This clonotype was seen more than once but under ten times. This chain uses TRBV6-5 with TRBJ2-6; possibly TRBD2 for D (6 bases). CDR3 length: 19 amino acids. The V end lost 0 bases, the J end lost 0 bases, and 15 bases lay between the germline ends. The germline CDR1 and CDR2 sequences are MNHEY and SVGAGI. CDR3 amino acids: CASSYSIWGVGSGANVLTF. CDR3 in DNA: TGTGCCAGCAGTTACTCGATCTGGGGGGTGGGCTCTGGGGCCAACGTCCTGACTTTC.

This clonotype was detected only a few times. This rearrangement joins TRBV20-1 to TRBJ2-5; TRBD2 agrees at 10 bases. The end of the DNA aligns better with TRBJ2-7, so the J call may be wrong. The germline V gene encodes CDR1 DFQATT and CDR2 SNEGSKA (reference sequence). The CDR3 runs to 18 residues. In DNA, the CDR3 is TGCAGTGCTCACCGACTAGCGGGCGGACCGATGGGAAGACTCGAGCAGTACTTC. Translation: CSAHRLAGGPMGRLEQYF.

The chain carries TRBV27 and TRBJ2-7; D unresolved. CDR1 and CDR2 from the germline V gene are MNHEY and SMNVEV (reference sequence). The CDR3 length is 15 residues. The V end lost 5 bases, the J end lost 5 bases, and 19 bases lay between the germline ends. CDR3 sequence reads: CASSRKTRWPHEQYF. The CDR3 bases are TGTGCCAGCAGTCGCAAGACCAGATGGCCCCACGAGCAGTACTTC.

This clonotype was detected only a few times. This rearrangement joins TRBV20-1 to TRBJ2-4; D is unresolved. This CDR3 is 11 amino acids long. Looked up from germline, CDR1 is DFQATT and CDR2 is SNEGSKA (reference sequence). V lost 5 bases, J lost 0 bases, and 2 bases lay in between. The CDR3, as DNA: TGCAGTGCTGAAGCCAAAAACATTCAGTACTTC. Protein sequence: CSAEAKNIQYF.

This chain links TRBV5-1 with TRBJ2-1; 12 bases align to TRBD1. This CDR3 contains 15 residues. CDR1 and CDR2 (germline): SGHRS, YFSETQ. V lost 3 bases, J lost 8 bases, and 6 bases stayed unmatched. The CDR3 is CASSWEGTGGDEQFF. DNA for the CDR3: TGCGCCAGCAGCTGGGAAGGGACAGGGGGCGATGAGCAGTTCTTC.

This chain joins TRBV18 and TRBJ2-5; 7 nucleotides agree with TRBD1. The CDR3 has 15 amino acids. V was clipped by 2 bases and J by 5 bases; unmatched bases: 8. Per the germline V gene, CDR1 is KGHSH and CDR2 is LQKENI. The CDR3 sequence is CASSPKTGSAETQYF. CDR3 coding DNA: TGTGCCAGCTCACCAAAGACAGGGAGCGCGGAGACCCAGTACTTC.